This record looks at one TCR beta chain sequence and its context. What this receptor recognizes is not known. No clone much larger than this one lies a single base away; base qualities are absent. Read against the paper, the sample's treatment or condition label means: allogeneic hematopoietic cell transplantation with graft depleted of TCRalphabeta T cells and CD19 B cells. Transplant recipients were children who received TCRalphabeta/CD19-depleted allogeneic hematopoietic cell grafts. This sample is drawn from a study of T-cell reconstitution after alpha-beta-depleted transplantation in children (TCRdb year 2016). Turning to the overall study: The study quantitatively tracked T-cell immune reconstitution after TCRalphabeta/CD19-depleted allogeneic hematopoietic cell transplantation in children using TCR repertoire profiling.

On the study overall, not on this receptor specifically: Apparently early alphabetaT-cell count recovery about two months after transplant reportedly relied on only several hundred rapidly expanded clones derived from non-depleted graft cells. Over the following months the frequencies of hyperexpanded clones went down, and after one year T-cell counts and TCRbeta diversity were mostly credited to newly produced T cells. In some patients, the high TCRbeta diversity seen at day 60 was put down to recipient T cells and intrathymic progenitors that had survived conditioning.

Library generation was performed with PCR. Instrument used: Illumina HiSeq 2500. TCR library preparation used molecular barcoding, with unique molecular identifiers applied to normalize quantification of the TCRbeta repertoire. TCRdb reanalyzed the raw reads on its own, using fastp at Q25 for trimming and MiXCR for clone calling, and kept in-frame beta chains. Duplicate CDR3 protein sequences are folded into a single record with the most common DNA and genes. In all, the sample holds about 540,000 distinct CDR3 sequences, and approximately 30% of those were seen once. 36% of the sample is in the top ten clones. The sequenced sample was PBMCs, obtained before TCRalphabeta/CD19-depleted stem cell transplant. This TCR derives from a boy under three years old with Wiskott-Aldrich syndrome, due to receive a stem cell transplant.

Read as DNA, the sequence is TGTGCCAGCAGCCCGGGACAGTGGGGCAATCAGCCCCAGCATTTT. This codes for CASSPGQWGNQPQHF. This chain joins TRBV12-3 or TRBV12-4 to TRBJ1-5; TRBD1 fits 7 bases in the junction. Unmatched junction bases come to 7, with V trimmed by 6 bases and J by 2 bases. From cysteine to phenylalanine, the CDR3 is 15 amino acids long. Only CDR3 DNA is held: 45 bases, read in frame from base 1.